This T cell receptor (beta chain) stems from a study of early T cells in non-severe SARS-CoV-2 infection. At the level of the study: Sequencing used unsorted whole-blood bulk RNA, so chains lack pairing.

Points from the study as a whole: Comparison of clonotypes with VDJdb favored anti-spike CD8 responses while missing private and CD4 specificities.

Germline V gene data show CDR1 as MNHNY and CDR2 as SVGAGI (reference sequence). The length of the CDR3 is 9 residues. Between the trimmed V and J ends, which lost 4 bases and 8 bases, there was a span of 2 bases. This clonotype was seen ten or more times. The antigen is undetermined. Individual cDNA molecules received unique molecular identifiers during library preparation. Using its own MiXCR run on the 5' RACE reads, TCRdb lists one record per CDR3 protein. The sample holds 90,000 to 120,000 distinct CDR3 sequences; roughly 10% are singletons and the top ten take about 7.6%. The chain couples TRBV6-6 to TRBJ1-1; D is uncertain. This receptor was identified in an adult who was a healthcare worker with PCR-confirmed SARS-CoV-2 infection or an uninfected control (not recorded which). What was sequenced was whole blood. The CDR3 bases are TGTGCCAGCAGTTTAGAAGCTTTCTTT. As protein: CASSLEAFF.